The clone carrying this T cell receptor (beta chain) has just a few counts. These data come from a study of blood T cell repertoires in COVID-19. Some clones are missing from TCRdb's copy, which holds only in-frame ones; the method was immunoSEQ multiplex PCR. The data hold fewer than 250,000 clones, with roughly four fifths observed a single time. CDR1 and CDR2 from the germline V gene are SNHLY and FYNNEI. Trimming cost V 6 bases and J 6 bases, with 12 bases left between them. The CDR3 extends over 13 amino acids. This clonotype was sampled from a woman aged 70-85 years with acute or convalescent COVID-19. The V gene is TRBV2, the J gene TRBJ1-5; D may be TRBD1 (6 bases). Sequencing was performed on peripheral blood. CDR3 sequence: CASSVQGAQPQHF. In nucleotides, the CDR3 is TGTGCCAGCAGCGTACAGGGAGCTCAGCCCCAGCATTTT.